This T cell receptor (beta chain) came from a study of T cell repertoires and HLA-DP antigens. Clones were read by immunoSEQ multiplex PCR, and TCRdb kept only the in-frame ones, dropping some. The sample has about 89,000 clones, around nine tenths seen once. As for this clone: No antigen is known for it.

V lost 6 bases to trimming and J lost 10 bases; unmatched junction nucleotides: 8. From germline, CDR1 is MNHEY and CDR2 SMNVEV (reference sequence). This CDR3 has 13 residues. Sequencing was performed on CD4+ T cells from PBMCs. The chain combines TRBV27 with TRBJ1-1; 10 bases align to TRBD1. The sequence was obtained from a man between 50 and 59 years old in good health and CMV-seronegative. The CDR3 reads CASRAGTGVSAFF. The CDR3, as DNA: TGTGCCAGCAGGGCCGGGACAGGGGTGTCAGCTTTCTTT.